Below, 26 T cell receptor beta chains from the same sample are listed, as sequenced in a study of T cells in women clearing cervical HPV infection. Profiling relied on immunoSEQ multiplex PCR, and the TCRdb table lists in-frame clones only, not all of them. The record lists 35,000 to 45,000 clones, of which the ten most abundant hold 5.8%. The sequencing input was blood buffy coat. The receptors were sampled from a woman between 18 and 70 years old with a cervical HPV16 infection that either progressed to CIN3+ or cleared (not recorded which).

About this clone: The CDR3 is cut off 3 residues early in the read; its end comes from the germline J gene. The genes are TRBV20-1 and TRBJ2-3; 12 positions agree with TRBD2. The CDR3 runs 14 residues. Germline-derived CDR1 and CDR2 are DFQATT and SNEGSKA (reference sequence). Trimming removed 5 bases from V and 8 bases from J; junction bases left unmatched: 8. The covered CDR3 bases are TGCAGTGCTGGGACTAGCGGGCGTGGGGGTACG. Its protein product is CSAGTSGRGGT. The complete CDR3 reads CSAGTSGRGGTQYF.

CDR3 DNA, as far as it was read: TGTGCCAGCAGCTCGACTAGCAGCAGCACAGATACG. Translated, it gives CASSSTSSSTDT. The full CDR3 protein is CASSSTSSSTDTQYF. V usage is TRBV7-3 and J usage is TRBJ2-3, with TRBD2 identical over 7 bases. The CDR3 end falls 3 residues outside the read, so it is completed with the germline J gene. The trim removed 4 bases at V and 0 bases at J, leaving 4 bases unmatched. CDR1 and CDR2 (germline): SGHTA, FQGTGA. This CDR3 contains 15 residues.

Comment on this clone: The read comes to an end 3 residues before the CDR3 does, leaving the germline J gene to fill in the end. The V and J genes are TRBV5-4 and TRBJ2-7, with TRBD2 identical over 7 bases. The germline CDR1 and CDR2 sequences are SGHNT and YYREEE (reference sequence). The CDR3 sequence is 13 residues long. The V and J ends lost 2 bases and 2 bases, in that order; junction bases with no gene match: 1. The CDR3 spells CASSFGTTYEQYF. CDR3 DNA (partial): TGTGCCAGCAGCTTCGGGACTACCTACGAG. Full variable domain (missing parts from reference TRBV5-4 and TRBJ2-7): ETGVTQSPTHLIKTRGQQVTLRCSSQSGHNTVSWYQQALGQGPQFIFQYYREEENGRGNFPPRFSGLQFPNYSSELNVNALELDDSALYLCASSFGTTYEQYFGPGTRLTVT.

Regarding this clone: The CDR3 is cut off 3 residues early in the read; its end comes from the germline J gene. The chain is built from TRBV18 and TRBJ1-1, with D perhaps TRBD1 (5 bases). The CDR3 has 12 residues. Germline CDR1 is KGHSH and CDR2 is LQKENI. V was pared by 5 bases and J by 1 base, with 5 bases between. The chain's CDR3 is CASSTGNTEAFF. The sequenced part of the CDR3 DNA is TGTGCCAGCTCAACAGGGAACACTGAA.

On this clone: The read comes to an end 3 residues before the CDR3 does, leaving the germline J gene to fill in the end. V is TRBV7-9 and J is TRBJ2-7; the match to TRBD2 covers 10 bases. This CDR3 comprises 15 residues. Looked up from germline, CDR1 is SEHNR and CDR2 is FQNEAQ (reference sequence). V dropped 4 bases and J dropped 4; count of bases not matched to a gene: 7. CDR3 DNA, as far as it was read: TGTGCCAGCAGCTCGCCTTCTAGCGGGAGATACGAG. Its protein product is CASSSPSSGRYE. The CDR3, in full, reads CASSSPSSGRYEQYF.

Turning to this clone: The read terminates 3 residues ahead of where the CDR3 ends, so the germline J gene completes it. The V call is TRBV11-3, the J call TRBJ2-5; 9 nucleotides match TRBD1. The CDR3 extends over 15 amino acids. The germline gives CDR1 SGHNT, CDR2 YENEEA. The V gene end was trimmed by 5 bases and the J gene end by 5 bases; junction bases not matched to a gene: 9. CDR3 DNA (partial): TGTGCCAGCAGCCACAGTACAGGGGGCTTGGAGACC. Encoded protein: CASSHSTGGLET. The complete CDR3 protein is CASSHSTGGLETQYF.

Notes on this clone: The read ends 3 residues before the CDR3 terminus; that terminus is restored from the germline J gene. The chain uses TRBV7-8 and TRBJ1-6; possible D gene TRBD1, 6 bases. Per germline, CDR1 SGHVS and CDR2 FQNEAQ. Trimming left V 5 bases short and J 0 bases short, with 11 bases between. This CDR3 spans 16 amino acids. The chain's CDR3 is CASSLGASSYNSPLHF. CDR3 bases read: TGTGCCAGCAGCCTGGGGGCGAGCTCCTATAATTCACCC.

Regarding this clone: The CDR3 end is not reached by the read, which stops 3 residues before it; the germline J gene fills it in. The chain joins TRBV11-3 to TRBJ1-2; 9 positions agree with TRBD1. The CDR3 extends over 12 amino acids. CDR1 and CDR2 (germline): SGHNT, YENEEA. CDR3 bases read: TGTGCCAGCAGCTGGACAGGGGAAGGC. Residues: CASSWTGEG. The CDR3 as a whole reads CASSWTGEGYTF. Drawing the rest from reference TRBV11-3 and TRBJ1-2, the complete variable domain is EAGVVQSPRYKIIEKKQPVAFWCNPISGHNTLYWYLQNLGQGPELLIRYENEEAVDDSQLPKDRFSAERLKGVDSTLKIQPAELGDSAVYLCASSWTGEGYTFGSGTRLTVV.

Turning to this clone: The missing CDR3 end, 3 residues past where the read stops, is filled in from the germline J gene. The rearrangement joins TRBV29-1 to TRBJ2-7, with TRBD2 identical over 8 bases. V lost 0 bases to trimming and J lost 3 bases; unmatched junction nucleotides: 1. The germline V gene has CDR1 SQVTM and CDR2 ANQGSEA. This CDR3 contains 13 residues. The CDR3 here is CSVEEAGDYEQYF. The sequenced part of the CDR3 DNA is TGCAGCGTTGAAGAAGCGGGGGACTACGAG.

A remark on this clone: The missing CDR3 end, 3 residues past where the read stops, is filled in from the germline J gene. The chain employs TRBV27 and TRBJ2-4, with 8 bases aligning to TRBD1. V lost 1 base and J lost 1; bases outside the gene matches: 0. This CDR3 has 15 residues. Germline V gene lookup returns CDR1 MNHEY and CDR2 SMNVEV (reference sequence). The CDR3 bases that were read are TGTGCCAGCAGTTTATGGACAGGGGCCAAAAACATT. Amino acids: CASSLWTGAKNI. The full CDR3 is CASSLWTGAKNIQYF.

Of note for this clone: The read comes to an end 3 residues before the CDR3 does, leaving the germline J gene to fill in the end. The chain has TRBV20-1 and TRBJ1-5; the D gene is possibly TRBD1 (6 bases). The germline V gene has CDR1 DFQATT and CDR2 SNEGSKA (reference sequence). V lost 4 bases and J lost 4, with 23 bases in between. The CDR3 is 17 amino acids. CDR3 bases read: TGCAGTGCTAATAGAGGTCTGGGGGCTCTACTAAATCAGCCC. Residues: CSANRGLGALLNQP. The whole CDR3 protein reads CSANRGLGALLNQPQHF.

A word on this clone: The missing CDR3 end, 3 residues past where the read stops, is filled in from the germline J gene. The chain couples TRBV30 to TRBJ2-1; tentatively, D is TRBD1 (6 bases). V lost 1 base, J lost 9 bases, and 10 bases lay in between. Germline V gene lookup returns CDR1 GTSNPN and CDR2 SVGIG (reference sequence). The CDR3 is made up of 12 amino acids. The part of the CDR3 DNA that was read is TGTGCCTGGAGTGGAGGGGACATTGAG. Translation: CAWSGGDIE. The full CDR3 sequence reads CAWSGGDIEQFF.

The CDR3 DNA, read in part, is TGCGCCAGCAGCCCCGGGAGGGGGACAACCCGGGGAACAGATACG. Its protein product is CASSPGRGTTRGTDT. The whole CDR3 sequence reads CASSPGRGTTRGTDTQYF. J is TRBJ2-3 and V is TRBV5-1, with 8 bases aligning to TRBD2. Read sequence stops 3 residues before the CDR3 end, and the germline J gene provides the missing end. CDR1 and CDR2 (germline): SGHRS, YFSETQ. This CDR3 spans 18 amino acids. Germline trimming cut 4 bases from V and 3 bases from J; bases unmatched to any gene: 16.

Comment on this clone: The read comes to an end 3 residues before the CDR3 does, leaving the germline J gene to fill in the end. The rearrangement uses TRBV19 and TRBJ2-7, with TRBD2 matching over 7 bases. Looked up from germline, CDR1 is LNHDA and CDR2 is SQIVND (reference sequence). The CDR3 spans 15 residues. The junction had 10 bases not matched to a gene; V was cut back by 5 bases and J by 3 bases. CDR3 DNA, as far as it was read: TGTGCCAGTAGTCCCCAAACAAGCGGGATCTACGAG. It is translated as CASSPQTSGIYE. The entire CDR3 protein is CASSPQTSGIYEQYF.

Comments on this clone: The missing CDR3 end, 3 residues past where the read stops, is filled in from the germline J gene. The chain uses TRBV6-4 and TRBJ2-1, with 11 bases lining up with TRBD2. The CDR3 consists of 14 residues. J was trimmed by 8 bases and V by 5 bases; bases with no gene match: 5. From germline, CDR1 is MRHNA and CDR2 SNTAGT. CDR3 sequence: CASSKTSGMDEQFF. CDR3 DNA (partial): TGTGCCAGCAGTAAGACTAGCGGGATGGATGAG.

Comment on this clone: The read ends 3 residues early relative to the CDR3; the germline J gene fills the gap. The genes are TRBV14 and TRBJ2-2; 10 bases agree with TRBD1. CDR1 is SGHDN and CDR2 is FVKESK in the germline V gene. The CDR3 spans 17 residues. CDR3 bases read: TGTGCCAGCAGCCGAGGACAGGGGGATTACTATAATTCACCG. It is translated as CASSRGQGDYYNSP. The complete CDR3 reads CASSRGQGDYYNSPLFF.

The CDR3 sequence is CASSLGGQETQYF. The CDR3 DNA, read in part, is TGTGCCAGCAGCTTAGGGGGGCAAGAGACG. The rearrangement links TRBV7-6 to TRBJ2-3; maybe TRBD1 (6 bases). The CDR3 end is not reached by the read, which stops 3 residues before it; the germline J gene fills it in. Germline V CDR1 and CDR2: SGHVS, FNYEAQ. This CDR3 is 13 amino acids long.

On this clone: The CDR3 goes on 3 residues after the read ends, and that part is filled in from the germline J gene. The chain has TRBV5-4 and TRBJ2-6; a weak D match, TRBD1 (6 bases). The CDR3 covers 15 residues. V was pared by 4 bases and J by 2 bases, with 10 bases between. Germline CDR1 is SGHNT and CDR2 is YYREEE (reference sequence). The DNA read from the CDR3 is TGTGCCAGCAGCGCCGGGACAACTGGGGCCAACGTC. This encodes CASSAGTTGANV. The entire CDR3 reads CASSAGTTGANVLTF.

As concerns this clone: Coverage ceases 3 residues before the CDR3 finishes, and the germline J gene fills in the end. The rearrangement links TRBV18 to TRBJ1-2; a weak D match, TRBD1 (6 bases). The germline V gene has CDR1 KGHSH and CDR2 LQKENI. This CDR3 is built from 14 residues. The covered CDR3 bases are TGTGCCAGCTCGCCCAGAATCAGGGGCGACGAC. Its protein is CASSPRIRGDD. The entire CDR3 protein reads CASSPRIRGDDYTF.

For this clone: The missing CDR3 end, 3 residues past where the read stops, is filled in from the germline J gene. The J gene is TRBJ2-1, the V gene TRBV5-4; 7 positions agree with TRBD2. The V segment lost 3 bases and the J segment 6 bases; nucleotides outside the gene matches: 6. From germline, CDR1 is SGHNT and CDR2 YYREEE (reference sequence). The CDR3 is 14 amino acids. The CDR3 DNA, read in part, is TGTGCCAGCAGCTCAGGACTAGATATCAATGAG. Translated: CASSSGLDINE. The entire CDR3 sequence reads CASSSGLDINEQFF.

Note on this clone: The read halts 3 residues ahead of the CDR3 end, with the missing end drawn from the germline J gene. The rearrangement links TRBV6-1 to TRBJ2-3; possibly TRBD2 for D (5 bases). Trimming stripped 1 base from V and 2 bases from J, with 10 bases between. Germline V gives CDR1 MNHNS, CDR2 SASEGT. This CDR3 contains 15 residues. The CDR3 spells CASSEVGLYTDTQYF. The CDR3 bases that were read are TGTGCCAGCAGTGAAGTTGGACTCTACACAGATACG.

Details on this clone: Coverage ceases 3 residues before the CDR3 finishes, and the germline J gene fills in the end. The chain couples TRBV19 to TRBJ1-5, with 8 bases matching TRBD1. This CDR3 has 16 residues. The V segment lost 10 bases and the J segment 1 base; nucleotides outside the gene matches: 12. The germline gives CDR1 LNHDA, CDR2 SQIVND (reference sequence). Here the CDR3 reads CATTTGGGMSNQPQHF. CDR3 DNA (partial): TGTGCCACTACCACAGGGGGGGGGATGAGCAATCAGCCC.

Of note for this clone: The read terminates 3 residues ahead of where the CDR3 ends, so the germline J gene completes it. This chain joins TRBV24-1 and TRBJ2-5; 10 nucleotides line up with TRBD1. V was pared by 2 bases and J by 4 bases, with 3 bases of the junction left unmatched. Looked up from germline, CDR1 is KGHDR and CDR2 is SFDVKD. This CDR3 contains 15 residues. CDR3 DNA, as far as it was read: TGTGCCACCAGTGATTCGAGGACAGGGGGAGAGACC. Its translation is CATSDSRTGGET. The full-length CDR3 reads as CATSDSRTGGETQYF.

Details on this clone: The CDR3 end lies 3 residues beyond the end of the read and is filled in from the germline J gene. The rearrangement links TRBV29-1 to TRBJ2-1; 7 nucleotides align to TRBD2. Per the germline V gene, CDR1 is SQVTM and CDR2 is ANQGSEA. V gave up 0 bases and J gave up 0 bases; unmatched junction bases: 8. The CDR3 spans 17 residues. The DNA read from the CDR3 is TGCAGCGTTGAAGATCTGGGGGGACTAAGCTCCTACAATGAG. Residues: CSVEDLGGLSSYNE. The CDR3 as a whole reads CSVEDLGGLSSYNEQFF.

With regard to this clone: The read terminates 3 residues before the CDR3 end, so the remaining end is supplied by the germline J gene. This rearrangement joins TRBV27 to TRBJ1-2; weak D call: TRBD1 (6 bases). The CDR3 has 14 amino acids. Per germline, CDR1 MNHEY and CDR2 SMNVEV (reference sequence). With 4 bases removed from V and 5 bases from J, the gap between germline ends came to 14 bases. The chain's CDR3 is CASSSPGAPYGYTF. The sequenced part of the CDR3 DNA is TGTGCCAGCAGTTCCCCAGGGGCACCATATGGC.

Concerning this clone itself: With the read ending 3 residues before the CDR3 end, the germline J gene is used to fill in that end. V gene TRBV19 combines with J gene TRBJ2-1, with 7 bases lining up with TRBD2. Germline assignment: CDR1 LNHDA and CDR2 SQIVND (reference sequence). Trimming took 3 bases from V and 1 from J; bases not matched to a gene: 9. The CDR3 runs 17 residues. CDR3 bases read: TGTGCCAGTAGTATCCCACTAGCGCCTCTTTCCTACAATGAG. Protein product: CASSIPLAPLSYNE. The whole CDR3 sequence is CASSIPLAPLSYNEQFF.